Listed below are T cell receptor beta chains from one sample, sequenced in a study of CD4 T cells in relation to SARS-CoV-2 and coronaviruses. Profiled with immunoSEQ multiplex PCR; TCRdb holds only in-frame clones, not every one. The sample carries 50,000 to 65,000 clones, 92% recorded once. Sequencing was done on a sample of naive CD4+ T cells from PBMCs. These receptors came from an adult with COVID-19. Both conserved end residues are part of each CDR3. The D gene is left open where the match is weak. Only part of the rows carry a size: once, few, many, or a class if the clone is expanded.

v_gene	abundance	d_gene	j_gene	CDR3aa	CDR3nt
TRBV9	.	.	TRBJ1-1	CASSVQGNTEAFF	TGTGCCAGCAGCGTTCAGGGGAACACTGAAGCTTTCTTT
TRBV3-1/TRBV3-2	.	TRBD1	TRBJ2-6	CASSQRSGQGFDSGANVLTF	TGTGCCAGCAGCCAACGATCGGGACAGGGTTTTGATTCTGGGGCCAACGTCCTGACTTTC
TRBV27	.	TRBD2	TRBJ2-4	CASRAGTGGNIQYF	TGTGCCTCCCGGGCAGGGACGGGGGGAAACATTCAGTACTTC
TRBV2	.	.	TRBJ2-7	CASSSGVGYEQYF	TGTGCCAGCAGTTCAGGGGTGGGCTACGAGCAGTACTTC
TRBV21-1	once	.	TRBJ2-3	CASSIPQGDQPISSTDTQYF	TGTGCCAGCAGCATCCCCCAGGGGGACCAACCGATCTCTAGCACAGATACGCAGTATTTT
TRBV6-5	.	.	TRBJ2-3	CASSYSWASADTQYF	TGTGCCAGCAGTTACTCGTGGGCGTCGGCAGATACGCAGTATTTT
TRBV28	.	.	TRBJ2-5	CASRVGAQETQYF	TGTGCCAGCAGGGTAGGGGCACAAGAGACCCAGTACTTC
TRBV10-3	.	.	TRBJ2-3	CAISDGRGDTQYF	TGTGCCATCAGTGACGGGCGCGGAGATACGCAGTATTTT
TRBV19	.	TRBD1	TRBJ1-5	CASSIPRDRGNQPQHF	TGTGCCAGTAGTATACCGCGGGACAGGGGAAATCAGCCCCAGCATTTT
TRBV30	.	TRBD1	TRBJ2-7	CAWGLQGSYEQYF	TGTGCCTGGGGCTTACAGGGGTCCTACGAGCAGTACTTC